The 28 T cell receptor beta chains listed next were all sequenced from one sample in a study of blood T cells in healthy people across ages. Then a second PCR, running roughly 7 to 11 cycles, was carried out with a sample-barcoded 5' primer and a J-beta primer mix. TCRdb reprocessed the 5' RACE reads via MiXCR and lists one record per CDR3 protein. The sample lists about 830,000 distinct CDR3 sequences, 58% occurring once. Sample: blood. These TCRs come from a man younger than 40 in good health.

The chain carries TRBV12-3 or TRBV12-4 and TRBJ2-4; tentatively, D is TRBD2 (6 bases). The V gene lost 3 bases and the J gene lost 8 bases, with 11 bases spanning the gap. The CDR3 has 13 residues. The CDR3 DNA sequence: TGTGCCAGCAGTTTTGGGGGGATCGACATTCAGTACTTC. Translation: CASSFGGIDIQYF.

This clonotype was observed a few times. The chain carries TRBV12-3 or TRBV12-4 and TRBJ2-3; D is perhaps TRBD1 or TRBD2 (5 bases each). This CDR3 has 12 residues. With 3 bases removed from V and 6 bases from J, the gap between germline ends came to 7 bases. CDR3 in DNA: TGTGCCAGCAGTTTTGAGGGGGATACGCAGTATTTT. It specifies CASSFEGDTQYF.

This chain connects TRBV20-1 to TRBJ2-7, with 10 bases identical to TRBD2. J gave up 9 bases and V 0 bases, and 8 bases lay outside the gene matches. Germline assignment: CDR1 DFQATT and CDR2 SNEGSKA (reference sequence). CDR3 size: 14 residues. Here the CDR3 reads CSARDWASGSWQYF. In DNA form, the CDR3 reads TGCAGTGCTAGAGATTGGGCTAGCGGGAGTTGGCAGTACTTC.

This clonotype was found once. The CDR3 reads CSVGGTGLNTEAFF. In DNA form, the CDR3 reads TGCAGCGTTGGTGGTACAGGGCTGAACACTGAAGCTTTCTTT. V usage is TRBV29-1 and J usage is TRBJ1-1, with a weak D call TRBD1 (6 bases). CDR1 is SQVTM, CDR2 ANQGSEA, per germline. There are 14 residues in the CDR3. Trimming cost V 4 bases and J 0 bases, with 12 bases left between them.

The V call is TRBV5-5, the J call TRBJ2-1; D is unclear. Germline-derived CDR1 and CDR2 are SGHKS and YYEKEE (reference sequence). The length of the CDR3 is 15 residues. The V end lost 3 bases, the J end lost 9 bases, and 19 bases lay between the germline ends. In nucleotides, the CDR3 is TGTGCCAGCAGCTCGCCCGGATTAGGGCTCCGTGAGCAGTTCTTC. Its translation is CASSSPGLGLREQFF.

This clonotype was observed a handful of times. The V and J genes are TRBV20-1 and TRBJ1-1; TRBD1 matches at 7 bases. Germline lookup yields CDR1 DFQATT and CDR2 SNEGSKA (reference sequence). This CDR3 region has 15 residues. J was trimmed by 0 bases and V by 4 bases; bases with no gene match: 8. This CDR3 is CSAILGQTVNTEAFF. The CDR3 region has the DNA TGCAGTGCTATCCTGGGACAGACAGTGAACACTGAAGCTTTCTTT.

The J gene is TRBJ2-1, the V gene TRBV15, with D maybe TRBD2 (6 bases). The J call may not be correct, given that the DNA end is closer to TRBJ2-7. This CDR3 comprises 16 residues. In germline, CDR1 is LNHNV, CDR2 YYDKDF (reference sequence). CDR3 nucleotides: TGTGCCACCAGCAGAGATACCGGGGGATCCTACAATGAGCAGTACTTC. Encoded protein: CATSRDTGGSYNEQYF.

The CDR3 nucleotides read TGTGCCAGCAGTCCCCTAGAAAATGAGCAGTTCTTC. Residues: CASSPLENEQFF. The rearrangement links TRBV28 to TRBJ2-1; no definite D call. There are 12 residues in the CDR3. In germline, CDR1 is MDHEN, CDR2 SYDVKM. V was trimmed by 5 bases and J by 7 bases, leaving 9 bases between them.

This clonotype was observed a handful of times. The V call is TRBV7-2, the J call TRBJ1-2; TRBD1 is a possible D gene (6 bases). The V end was cut by 3 bases, the J end by 0 bases, with 23 bases between. Per the germline V gene, CDR1 is SGHTA and CDR2 is FQGNSA. CDR3 size: 19 residues. CDR3 DNA sequence: TGTGCCAGCAGCTTGTCGTCGTTGGGCAGGGAGGGGGCTAACTATGGCTACACCTTC. It yields the protein CASSLSSLGREGANYGYTF.

This clonotype was recorded a few times. The rearrangement links TRBV5-1 to TRBJ1-2, with a possible D match to TRBD1 (5 bases). Germline values: CDR1 SGHRS, CDR2 YFSETQ. V lost 4 bases and J 8 bases, leaving 21 bases between the germline ends. The CDR3 is made up of 15 amino acids. The chain's CDR3 is CASSPQTGMGGGYTF. The CDR3 DNA follows: TGCGCCAGCAGCCCACAAACAGGAATGGGAGGCGGCTACACCTTC.

This rearrangement joins TRBV7-2 to TRBJ1-2; the D gene is possibly TRBD1 (6 bases). Trimming shortened V by 5 bases and J by 13 bases, and 14 bases separated the two germline ends. Germline loops: CDR1 SGHTA, CDR2 FQGNSA. This CDR3 spans 11 amino acids. DNA of the CDR3: TGTGCCAGCAGCCTAGGGGGGGCTGTCACCTTC. Amino acids: CASSLGGAVTF.

The chain uses TRBV20-1 and TRBJ1-2; D is possibly TRBD1 (5 bases). CDR1 DFQATT and CDR2 SNEGSKA come from the germline V gene (reference sequence). V lost 6 bases, J lost 4 bases, and 18 bases lay in between. The CDR3 length is 14 residues. CDR3 loop: CSAHRDALSYGYTF. The DNA of the CDR3 is TGCAGTGCACACCGGGACGCCCTATCCTATGGCTACACCTTC.

The chain uses TRBV27 and TRBJ2-5; D unclear. V lost 2 bases to trimming and J lost 0 bases, with 10 bases between them. Per germline, CDR1 MNHEY and CDR2 SMNVEV (reference sequence). The CDR3 totals 15 residues. This chain's CDR3 is CASSLGVGYQETQYF. Written as DNA, the CDR3 is TGTGCCAGCAGTTTAGGTGTGGGGTACCAAGAGACCCAGTACTTC.

The chain joins TRBV7-6 to TRBJ2-7; 7 nucleotides match TRBD1. The CDR3 runs to 15 residues. With V trimmed by 4 bases and J by 5 bases, 11 bases remained unmatched. Per germline, CDR1 SGHVS and CDR2 FNYEAQ. The DNA of the CDR3 is TGTGCCAGCAGCTCTACCCGGGACAGATCGGACGAGCAGTACTTC. This gives the protein CASSSTRDRSDEQYF.

The chain recombines TRBV7-2 with TRBJ1-2, with D possibly TRBD1 on 6 matching bases. The CDR3 totals 14 residues. Germline V gene sequence: CDR1 SGHTA, CDR2 FQGNSA. The ends were cut back, 1 base at V and 4 bases at J, with 10 bases in the middle. The CDR3 DNA sequence: TGTGCCAGCAGCTTAGATTTGGGGGCCTATGGCTACACCTTC. This codes for CASSLDLGAYGYTF. The complete variable domain, with remaining parts taken from reference TRBV7-2 and TRBJ1-2, reads GAGVSQSPSNKVTEKGKDVELRCDPISGHTALYWYRQSLGQGLEFLIYFQGNSAPDKSGLPSDRFSAERTGGSVSTLTIQRTQQEDSAVYLCASSLDLGAYGYTFGSGTRLTVV.

The rearrangement joins TRBV7-2 to TRBJ2-3; 9 bases agree with TRBD2. CDR3 length equals 16 residues. V was clipped by 4 bases and J by 4 bases; unmatched bases: 9. Germline-derived CDR1 and CDR2 are SGHTA and FQGNSA. CDR3 loop: CASSSVGAGGSDTQYF. CDR3 DNA: TGTGCCAGCAGCTCCGTAGGAGCGGGGGGATCAGATACGCAGTATTTT.

V and J are TRBV4-2 and TRBJ2-1, with 8 bases identical to TRBD2. Per germline, CDR1 LGHNA and CDR2 YNFKEQ. The CDR3 is 16 residues long. Unmatched junction bases numbered 9, after V lost 3 bases and J lost 5 bases. The DNA for the CDR3 is TGTGCCAGCAGCCATGATCCTAGCGGGCATAACAATGAGCAGTTCTTC. The encoded protein is CASSHDPSGHNNEQFF.

The genes are TRBV29-1 and TRBJ1-5, with TRBD1 matching over 7 bases. This CDR3 is built from 13 residues. J gave up 7 bases and V 4 bases, and 7 bases lay outside the gene matches. In germline, CDR1 is SQVTM, CDR2 ANQGSEA. CDR3 amino acids: CSVAGGNDQPQHF. CDR3 DNA: TGCAGCGTTGCAGGGGGGAATGACCAGCCCCAGCATTTT.

This clonotype has more than one count but fewer than ten. This chain uses TRBV5-1 with TRBJ2-3, with D perhaps being TRBD1 or TRBD2 (5 bases each). There are 17 residues in the CDR3. Germline V CDR1 and CDR2: SGHRS, YFSETQ. V lost 4 bases and J 6 bases, leaving 24 bases between the germline ends. Here the CDR3 reads CASSRGRGDRDRDTQYF. CDR3 DNA: TGCGCCAGCAGCAGGGGACGAGGCGACCGGGATAGGGATACGCAGTATTTT. Filled out from reference TRBV5-1 and TRBJ2-3, the complete variable domain reads KAGVTQTPRYLIKTRGQQVTLSCSPISGHRSVSWYQQTPGQGLQFLFEYFSETQRNKGNFPGRFSGRQFSNSRSEMNVSTLELGDSALYLCASSRGRGDRDRDTQYFGPGTRLTVL.

With respect to this clonotype: The junction departs from germline at one end; a sequencing error may be responsible. The chain recombines TRBV2 with TRBJ2-3; 14 nucleotides align to TRBD2. The CDR3 consists of 16 residues. CDR1 and CDR2 from the germline V gene are SNHLY and FYNNEI. This CDR3 reads CASSAGLAGGADTQYF. CDR3 coding DNA: TGTGCTAGCAGTGCCGGACTAGCGGGGGGTGCAGATACGCAGTATTTT.

The chain carries TRBV7-2 and TRBJ1-2; 12 nucleotides align to TRBD1. This CDR3 comprises 19 residues. Per the germline V gene, CDR1 is SGHTA and CDR2 is FQGNSA. V lost 0 bases to trimming and J lost 6 bases; unmatched junction nucleotides: 14. CDR3 sequence: CASSLAGTGGIGNWDGYTF. The CDR3 nucleotides are TGTGCCAGCAGCTTAGCCGGGACAGGGGGCATCGGTAACTGGGATGGCTACACCTTC.

CDR3 protein: CASSKGGRHNEQFF. CDR3 bases: TGTGCCAGCAGCAAGGGGGGACGGCACAATGAGCAGTTCTTC. The gene calls are TRBV7-2 and TRBJ2-1; D assignment may be TRBD1 or TRBD2 (6 bases each). This CDR3 contains 14 residues. Germline V gene data show CDR1 as SGHTA and CDR2 as FQGNSA. Trimming removed 5 bases at V and 5 bases at J, with 13 bases between.

CDR3 amino acids: CASSVTSTGVGANVLTF. In nucleotides, the CDR3 is TGTGCCAGCAGTGTTACATCGACAGGGGTTGGGGCCAACGTCCTGACTTTC. J is TRBJ2-6 and V is TRBV27; 8 bases agree with TRBD1. The CDR3 length is 17 residues. Germline CDR1 and CDR2: MNHEY and SMNVEV (reference sequence). V lost 5 bases and J lost 3; bases outside the gene matches: 9.

Details on this clonotype: Germline and junction disagree at one end, which may indicate a read error. The rearrangement joins TRBV10-3 to TRBJ2-3, with no clear D. This CDR3 is built from 15 residues. Germline values: CDR1 ENHRY, CDR2 SYGVKD. The CDR3 protein is CATSRDSQRSDTQYF. The CDR3 DNA reads as TGTGCCACCAGTCGAGACTCCCAGAGGTCGGATACGCAGTATTTT.

This clonotype was counted a few times. V gene TRBV10-3 combines with J gene TRBJ1-2; D not certain. CDR3 length equals 11 residues. Germline CDR1 is ENHRY and CDR2 is SYGVKD. Between the trimmed V and J ends, which lost 3 bases and 6 bases, there was a span of 5 bases. CDR3 coding DNA: TGTGCCATCAGTGATGTAGATGGCTACACCTTC. This codes for CAISDVDGYTF.

The chain joins TRBV20-1 to TRBJ2-1, with 7 bases aligning to TRBD1. The germline CDR1 and CDR2 sequences are DFQATT and SNEGSKA (reference sequence). The CDR3 runs to 14 residues. J lost 4 bases, V lost 5 bases, and 8 bases had no gene match. The CDR3: CSASGDSTYNEQFF. CDR3 nucleotides: TGCAGTGCTTCAGGGGACAGCACTTACAATGAGCAGTTCTTC.

Ten or more counts support this clonotype. The chain uses TRBV12-3 or TRBV12-4 and TRBJ2-5; 7 nucleotides line up with TRBD2. Judging by the DNA end, TRBJ2-7 fits better; the J call may be wrong. This CDR3 comprises 14 residues. The CDR3 reads CASSSRGEGDEQYF. CDR3 coding DNA: TGTGCCAGCAGTTCACGGGGGGAAGGAGACGAGCAGTACTTC.

The chain combines TRBV6-6 with TRBJ2-7; tentatively, D is TRBD1 (5 bases). The germline V gene has CDR1 MNHNY and CDR2 SVGAGI (reference sequence). V was trimmed by 5 bases and J by 3 bases, leaving 14 bases between them. This CDR3 is 14 amino acids long. The CDR3 protein is CASSLPTANYEQYF. The CDR3 DNA reads as TGTGCCAGCAGTCTTCCGACAGCCAACTACGAGCAGTACTTC.